The source of this T cell receptor (beta chain) is a study of blood T cell repertoires in COVID-19. At the level of the study: The United States, Italy and Spain were the sources of the acute and convalescent COVID-19 samples. T cells, B-cell-depleted T cells, or PBMCs provided the cDNA or gDNA that served as material.

Profiling relied on immunoSEQ multiplex PCR, and the TCRdb table lists in-frame clones only, not all of them. The data contain 95,000 to 150,000 clones, approximately 80% of them seen just once; the ten biggest clones take up approximately 3.9%. In its sample, this clone was seen once. The source of this sequence is a woman older than 75 with acute or convalescent COVID-19. What was sequenced was peripheral blood.

CDR3: CASSSRSGTGIAGELFF. The CDR3 DNA follows: TGTGCCAGCAGCTCTCGATCCGGGACAGGGATAGCCGGGGAGCTGTTTTTT. This chain uses TRBV11-3 with TRBJ2-2; TRBD1 agrees at 9 bases. J gave up 6 bases and V 4 bases, and 12 bases lay outside the gene matches. The CDR3 is 17 amino acids. CDR1 is SGHNT and CDR2 is YENEEA in the germline V gene.